A selection of T cell receptor beta chains follows, all from one sample in a study of blood T cell repertoires in COVID-19. The repertoire was sequenced with immunoSEQ multiplex PCR; TCRdb's copy has only in-frame clones and lacks some. The sample contains 270,000 or so clones, just over 85% of which appear only once. The sample taken for sequencing was peripheral blood. The receptors originated from a woman in her 30s with active or convalescent COVID-19. Both conserved end residues are part of each CDR3. D genes are given only for firm matches. A row's size may be missing; if present it is once, few, many or a size class.

TRBV10-1	.	.	TRBJ2-3	CASLDSVMNTQYF	TGCGCCAGCCTTGACAGCGTCATGAATACGCAGTATTTT
TRBV7-2	few	TRBD1	TRBJ1-5	CASSPNRVTGVNQPQHF	TGTGCCAGCAGCCCCAATAGAGTGACAGGGGTCAATCAGCCCCAGCATTTT
TRBV7-2	.	TRBD1	TRBJ1-1	CASSARQGSEAFF	TGTGCCAGCAGCGCCCGACAGGGATCTGAAGCTTTCTTT
TRBV4-2	.	.	TRBJ1-2	CASSRREDGYTF	TGTGCCAGCAGCCGCCGCGAGGATGGCTACACCTTC
TRBV7-9	once	.	TRBJ2-3	CASDLEGRTFNTHTQYF	TGTGCCAGCGACCTAGAGGGCCGAACCTTCAATACTCATACGCAGTATTTT
TRBV2	.	.	TRBJ2-7	CASSQGGQSYEQYF	TGTGCCAGCAGTCAGGGTGGGCAGTCCTACGAGCAGTACTTC
TRBV29-1	few	.	TRBJ1-1	CSMHREQGTEAFF	TGCAGCATGCACAGGGAACAGGGCACTGAAGCTTTCTTT
TRBV29-1	.	TRBD1	TRBJ2-2	CSAMTGGSGELFF	TGCAGCGCCATGACAGGGGGCTCCGGGGAGCTGTTTTTT
TRBV5-1	once	.	TRBJ1-1	CASSLVDSQRGTEAFF	TGCGCCAGCAGCTTGGTGGATTCACAAAGGGGCACTGAAGCTTTCTTT
TRBV4-1	.	.	TRBJ1-1	CASSQDVRLSTEAFF	TGCGCCAGCAGCCAAGATGTACGTCTCAGCACTGAAGCTTTCTTT
TRBV7-2	.	.	TRBJ2-3	CASSSLGGATVDTQYF	TGTGCCAGCAGCTCCCTGGGGGGGGCAACGGTCGATACGCAGTATTTT
TRBV5-1	few	.	TRBJ2-7	CASKIVSGASYEQYF	TGCGCCAGCAAAATAGTGTCAGGTGCCTCGTACGAGCAGTACTTC
TRBV24-1	.	TRBD1	TRBJ1-1	CATSDLLDRGPSVTEAFF	TGTGCCACCAGTGATTTGCTTGACAGGGGGCCGTCGGTAACTGAAGCTTTCTTT
TRBV6-2/TRBV6-3	.	.	TRBJ1-5	CASSYHGMGNQPQHF	TGTGCCAGCAGTTACCACGGGATGGGCAATCAGCCCCAGCATTTT
TRBV19	.	TRBD1	TRBJ1-5	CASSIQTGWGNQPQHF	TGTGCCAGTAGTATACAGACAGGGTGGGGCAATCAGCCCCAGCATTTT
TRBV29-1	once	TRBD1	TRBJ1-1	CSVAGQYNTEAFF	TGCAGCGTGGCGGGACAGTACAACACTGAAGCTTTCTTT
TRBV7-6	.	.	TRBJ1-5	CASSRNTRAPQHF	TGTGCCAGCAGCCGAAATACACGTGCGCCCCAGCATTTT
TRBV7-2	.	.	TRBJ1-6	CASSPTGGSSYNSPLHF	TGTGCCAGCAGCCCCACCGGGGGTAGCTCCTATAATTCACCCCTCCACTTT
TRBV20-1	.	.	TRBJ2-7	CSASGQGLHEQYF	TGCAGTGCTAGTGGGCAGGGTCTCCACGAGCAGTACTTC
TRBV10-3	.	.	TRBJ1-2	CAISETVYGYTF	TGTGCCATCAGTGAAACAGTTTATGGCTACACCTTC
TRBV6-2/TRBV6-3	once	TRBD2	TRBJ2-4	CASSSGTSGVAKNIQYF	TGTGCCAGCAGCAGCGGGACTAGCGGGGTAGCCAAAAACATTCAGTACTTC
TRBV7-3	.	TRBD2	TRBJ2-1	CASSLSGGEQFF	TGTGCCAGCAGCCTTAGCGGGGGTGAGCAGTTCTTC
TRBV4-1	.	.	TRBJ1-2	CASSQLAGARGYTF	TGCGCCAGCAGCCAACTTGCGGGGGCGCGGGGCTACACCTTC
TRBV30	.	TRBD1	TRBJ1-1	CAWGRGRAEAFF	TGTGCCTGGGGCAGGGGGAGAGCTGAAGCTTTCTTT